This T cell receptor (beta chain) was observed in a study of shared clonotypes between healthy human individuals. Genomic DNA per cell subset filled all wells of several immunoSEQ plates. Profiling relied on immunoSEQ multiplex PCR, and the TCRdb table lists in-frame clones only, not all of them. The sample shows 700,000 to 950,000 clones, 96% of them seen only once. The germline V gene has CDR1 SGHTA and CDR2 FQGNSA. J was trimmed by 12 bases and V by 1 base; bases with no gene match: 6. This CDR3 contains 13 residues. CD8 cells classed as naive were CD45RO-negative and positively selected for CCR7, excluding terminally differentiated effector memory CD45RA+ cells. Adult donors, all healthy and HIV-negative, had no recent acute infections or vaccinations.

The gene calls are TRBV7-2 and TRBJ2-1; 7 positions agree with TRBD2. The sequence was obtained from a man younger than 45 in good health. The sequenced sample consisted of naive CD8+ T cells sorted from blood. CDR3 in DNA: TGTGCCAGCAGCTTAGATGGGGGGGTTGCGCAGTTCTTC. It encodes CASSLDGGVAQFF.